The clone carrying this T cell receptor beta chain was observed many times. RNA transcripts provided the source from which TCR beta CDR3 regions were amplified. The primer set for the first-round RT-PCR of the TCR CDR3 was HTBI. TCRdb redid the calling of the multiplex PCR reads with MiXCR, one entry per CDR3 protein. The repertoire has 200,000 to 300,000 distinct CDR3 sequences, 16% of them found once; the top ten carry under 35%. The sample comes from a study of T cells in Graves' hyperthyroidism and ophthalmopathy. This CDR3 has 15 amino acids. Germline-derived CDR1 and CDR2 are SGHAT and FQNNGV. Trimming pared 4 bases from V and 1 base from J, leaving 13 bases between.

This sequence originates from a woman aged 18 to 35 with Graves' ophthalmopathy. The V call is TRBV11-2, the J call TRBJ2-5; D is unclear. Sequences were obtained from blood. CDR3 nucleotides: TGTGCCAGCAGCTCCCGAAATCTAGTCCAAGAGACCCAGTACTTC. This encodes CASSSRNLVQETQYF. Full variable domain (remainder filled in from reference TRBV11-2 and TRBJ2-5): EAGVAQSPRYKIIEKRQSVAFWCNPISGHATLYWYQQILGQGPKLLIQFQNNGVVDDSQLPKDRFSAERLKGVDSTLKIQPAKLEDSAVYLCASSSRNLVQETQYFGPGTRLLVL.